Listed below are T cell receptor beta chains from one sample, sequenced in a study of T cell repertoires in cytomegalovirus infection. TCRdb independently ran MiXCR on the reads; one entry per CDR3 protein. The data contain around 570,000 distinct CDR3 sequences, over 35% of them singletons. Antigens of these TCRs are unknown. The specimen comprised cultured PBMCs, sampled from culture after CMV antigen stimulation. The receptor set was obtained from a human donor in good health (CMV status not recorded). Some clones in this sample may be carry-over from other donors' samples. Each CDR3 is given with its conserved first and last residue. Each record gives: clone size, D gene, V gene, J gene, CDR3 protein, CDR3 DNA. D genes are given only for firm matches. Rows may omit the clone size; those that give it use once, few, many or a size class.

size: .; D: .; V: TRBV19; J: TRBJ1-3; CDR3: CASSTGRYSVGNTIYF; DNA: TGTGCCAGTAGTACTGGAAGATACTCTGTGGGAAACACCATATATTTT
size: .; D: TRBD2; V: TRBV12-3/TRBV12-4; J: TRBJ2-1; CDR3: CASTLGRGGLREQFF; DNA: TGTGCCAGCACCCTAGGACGCGGGGGTTTACGTGAGCAGTTCTTC
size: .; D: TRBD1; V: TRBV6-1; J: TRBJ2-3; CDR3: CASSEGDRRRDTQYF; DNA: TGTGCCAGCAGTGAAGGGGACAGGAGAAGAGATACGCAGTATTTT
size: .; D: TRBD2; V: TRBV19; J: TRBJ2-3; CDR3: CASSILPSGGGTDTQYF; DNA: TGTGCCAGTAGTATACTCCCAAGCGGGGGAGGAACAGATACGCAGTATTTT
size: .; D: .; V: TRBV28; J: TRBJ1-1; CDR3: CASTPVSSAPEAFF; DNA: TGTGCCAGCACACCAGTGAGCTCGGCGCCTGAAGCTTTCTTT
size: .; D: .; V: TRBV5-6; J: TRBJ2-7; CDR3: CASSYYFDRVVHEQYF; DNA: TGTGCCAGCAGCTACTACTTCGACCGGGTGGTCCACGAGCAGTACTTC
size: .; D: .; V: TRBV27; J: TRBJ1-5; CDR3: CASPPLATARRPQHF; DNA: TGTGCCAGCCCTCCCCTAGCGACGGCTCGGCGGCCCCAGCATTTT
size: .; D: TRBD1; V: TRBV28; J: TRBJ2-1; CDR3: CASSLWIGTGGEGEQFF; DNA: TGTGCCAGCAGTTTATGGATCGGGACAGGGGGCGAGGGTGAGCAGTTCTTC
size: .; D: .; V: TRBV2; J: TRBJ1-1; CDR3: CASTGTMNTEAFF; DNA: TGTGCCAGTACCGGGACCATGAACACTGAAGCTTTCTTT
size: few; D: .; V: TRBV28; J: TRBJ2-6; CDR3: CASSKQGANVLTF; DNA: TGTGCCAGCAGTAAACAGGGGGCCAACGTCCTGACTTTC
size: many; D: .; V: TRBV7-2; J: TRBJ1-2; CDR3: CASSPGTVNYGYTF; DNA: TGTGCCAGCAGCCCCGGGACGGTGAACTATGGCTACACCTTC
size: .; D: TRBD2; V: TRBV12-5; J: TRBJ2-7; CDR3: CASGPPPTSGTYEQYF; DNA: TGTGCTAGTGGTCCCCCCCCGACTAGCGGGACCTACGAGCAGTACTTC
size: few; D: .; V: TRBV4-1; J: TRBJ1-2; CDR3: CASSPTAGNYGYTF; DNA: TGCGCCAGCAGCCCCACCGCCGGTAACTATGGCTACACCTTC
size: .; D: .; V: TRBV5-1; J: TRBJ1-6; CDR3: CASNRDSSSYNSPLHF; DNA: TGCGCCAGCAACAGGGACTCGAGCTCCTATAATTCACCCCTCCACTTT
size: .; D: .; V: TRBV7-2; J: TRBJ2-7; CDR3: CASSREEGTEQYF; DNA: TGTGCCAGCAGCCGCGAGGAGGGGACCGAGCAGTACTTC
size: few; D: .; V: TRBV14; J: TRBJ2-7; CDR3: CASSLTGTSTYEQYF; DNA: TGTGCCAGCAGCTTGACCGGGACTTCTACCTACGAGCAGTACTTC
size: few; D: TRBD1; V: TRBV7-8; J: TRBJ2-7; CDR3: CASSSGQLGYF; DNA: TGTGCCAGCAGCTCGGGACAGCTTGGGTACTTC
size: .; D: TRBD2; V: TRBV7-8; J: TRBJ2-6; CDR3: CASSPLFWREGHGANVLTF; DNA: TGTGCCAGCAGCCCCCTTTTCTGGCGGGAGGGTCATGGGGCCAACGTCCTGACTTTC
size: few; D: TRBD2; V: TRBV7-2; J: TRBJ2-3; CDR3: CASSSQGRGRMSTDTQYF; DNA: TGTGCCAGCAGCTCCCAAGGGCGGGGGAGGATGAGCACAGATACGCAGTATTTT
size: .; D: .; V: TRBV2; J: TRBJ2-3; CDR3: CARNSGTDTQYF; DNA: TGTGCCAGGAACAGCGGCACAGATACGCAGTATTTT
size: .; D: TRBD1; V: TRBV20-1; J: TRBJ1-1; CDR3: CSAQRTGAQNTEAFF; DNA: TGCAGTGCTCAACGCACAGGGGCCCAGAACACTGAAGCTTTCTTT
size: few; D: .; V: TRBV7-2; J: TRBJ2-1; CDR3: CASSLGLTLSYNEQFF; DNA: TGTGCCAGCAGCTTAGGACTGACCTTATCCTACAATGAGCAGTTCTTC
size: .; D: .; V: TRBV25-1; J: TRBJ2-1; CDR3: CASSASSGSGGFEQFF; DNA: TGTGCCAGCAGTGCATCGTCGGGTAGCGGAGGATTCGAGCAGTTCTTC
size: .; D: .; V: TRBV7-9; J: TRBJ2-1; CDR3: CASSLEGENNEQFF; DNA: TGTGCCAGCAGCTTAGAAGGCGAAAACAATGAGCAGTTCTTC
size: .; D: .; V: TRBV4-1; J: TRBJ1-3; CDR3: CASSQPLPWATGRSSGNTIYF; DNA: TGCGCCAGCAGCCAACCACTACCTTGGGCCACAGGGAGAAGCTCTGGAAACACCATATATTTT
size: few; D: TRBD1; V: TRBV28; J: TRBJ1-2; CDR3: CASSFTGQGSSNYGYTF; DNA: TGTGCCAGCAGCTTTACGGGACAGGGGTCTTCTAACTATGGCTACACCTTC
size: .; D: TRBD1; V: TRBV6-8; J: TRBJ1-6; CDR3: CASSRTGTGVNNSPLHF; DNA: TGTGCCAGCAGCCGAACCGGGACAGGGGTCAATAATTCACCCCTCCACTTT
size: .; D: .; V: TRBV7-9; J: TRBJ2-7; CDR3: CATSGSSYEQYF; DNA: TGTGCCACCTCAGGTAGTAGCTACGAGCAGTACTTC
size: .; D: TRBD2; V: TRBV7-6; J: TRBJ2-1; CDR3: CASSLGGGGNNEQFF; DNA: TGTGCCAGCAGCTTAGGAGGCGGGGGAAACAATGAGCAGTTCTTC
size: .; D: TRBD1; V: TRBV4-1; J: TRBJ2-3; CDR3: CASSHPGQSIDTQYF; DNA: TGCGCCAGCAGCCACCCGGGACAGTCTATAGATACGCAGTATTTT
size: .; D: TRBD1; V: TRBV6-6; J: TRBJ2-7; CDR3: CASTSWDRGYYEQYF; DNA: TGTGCCAGCACCTCTTGGGACAGGGGTTACTACGAGCAGTACTTC
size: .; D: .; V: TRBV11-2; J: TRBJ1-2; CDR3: CASGSLVTF; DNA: TGTGCCAGCGGGTCCCTAGTTACCTTC
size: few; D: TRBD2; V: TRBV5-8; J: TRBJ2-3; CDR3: CASSLDIAGGRDTQYF; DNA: TGTGCCAGCAGCTTGGATATAGCGGGGGGCAGAGATACGCAGTATTTT
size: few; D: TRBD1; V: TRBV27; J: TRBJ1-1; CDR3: CASSSTGANTEAFF; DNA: TGTGCCAGCAGTTCGACAGGGGCGAACACTGAAGCTTTCTTT
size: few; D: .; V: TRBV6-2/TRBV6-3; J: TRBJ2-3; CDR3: CASRGLADTQYF; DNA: TGTGCCAGCAGGGGACTCGCAGATACGCAGTATTTT
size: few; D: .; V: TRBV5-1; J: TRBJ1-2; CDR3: CASSLVNEGPANYGYTF; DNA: TGCGCCAGCAGCTTGGTCAACGAGGGGCCCGCTAACTATGGCTACACCTTC
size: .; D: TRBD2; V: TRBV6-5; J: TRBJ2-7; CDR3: CASSYQGGTYEQYF; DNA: TGTGCCAGCAGTTACCAGGGAGGGACTTACGAGCAGTACTTC
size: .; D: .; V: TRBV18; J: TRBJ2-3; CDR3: CASSPLDAALTDTQYF; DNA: TGTGCCAGCTCACCACTTGATGCGGCTCTCACAGATACGCAGTATTTT
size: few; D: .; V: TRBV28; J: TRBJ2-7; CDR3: CASSSRADYEQYF; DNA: TGTGCCAGCAGTAGCAGGGCCGATTACGAGCAGTACTTC
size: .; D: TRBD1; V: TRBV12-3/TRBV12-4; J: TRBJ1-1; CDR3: CASRFGTGEAFF; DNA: TGTGCCAGCAGGTTCGGGACAGGTGAAGCTTTCTTT
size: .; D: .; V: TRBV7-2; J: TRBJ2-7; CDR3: CASSLVYQSSYEQYF; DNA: TGTGCCAGCAGCTTAGTGTATCAGAGCTCCTACGAGCAGTACTTC
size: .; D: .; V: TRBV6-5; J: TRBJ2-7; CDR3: CASSYRASLGEQYF; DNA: TGTGCCAGCAGTTACCGGGCATCTTTGGGGGAGCAGTACTTC
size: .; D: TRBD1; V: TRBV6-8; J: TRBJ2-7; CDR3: CASNMAGGQESEQYF; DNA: TGTGCCAGCAATATGGCCGGGGGACAGGAATCCGAGCAGTACTTC
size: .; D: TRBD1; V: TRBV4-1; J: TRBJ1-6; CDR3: CASSQEGPMGQTGGDSPLHF; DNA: TGTGCCAGCAGCCAAGAGGGCCCCATGGGGCAGACAGGGGGAGATTCACCCCTCCACTTT
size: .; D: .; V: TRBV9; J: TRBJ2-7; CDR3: CASSVDGSSYEQYF; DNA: TGTGCCAGCAGCGTAGACGGAAGCTCCTACGAGCAGTACTTC
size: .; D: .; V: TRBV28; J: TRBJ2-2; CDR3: CASSLGVANTGELFF; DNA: TGTGCCAGCAGTTTAGGTGTCGCGAACACCGGGGAGCTGTTTTTT
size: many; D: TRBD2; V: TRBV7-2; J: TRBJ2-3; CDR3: CASSLVAGEITDTQYF; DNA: TGTGCCAGCAGCTTAGTAGCGGGAGAGATCACAGATACGCAGTATTTT
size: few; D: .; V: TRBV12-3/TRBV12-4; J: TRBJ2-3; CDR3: CASSPTVMVRGSDTQYF; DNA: TGTGCCAGCAGCCCAACCGTAATGGTGAGGGGGTCGGATACGCAGTATTTT
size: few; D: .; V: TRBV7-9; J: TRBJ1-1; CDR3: CASSLPSPGLNTEAFF; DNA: TGTGCCAGCAGCTTGCCCAGCCCAGGGTTGAACACTGAAGCTTTCTTT
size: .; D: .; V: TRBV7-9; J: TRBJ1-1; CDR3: CASSSSDHEAFF; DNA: TGTGCCAGCAGCTCCAGCGATCATGAAGCTTTCTTT
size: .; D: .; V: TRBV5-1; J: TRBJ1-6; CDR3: CASSRGEGGSYNSPLHF; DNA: TGCGCCAGCAGCCGAGGAGAAGGCGGCTCCTATAATTCACCCCTCCACTTT
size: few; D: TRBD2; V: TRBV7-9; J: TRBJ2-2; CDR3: CASSEPGLAHQRGELFF; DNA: TGTGCCAGCAGCGAACCGGGACTAGCACACCAAAGGGGGGAGCTGTTTTTT
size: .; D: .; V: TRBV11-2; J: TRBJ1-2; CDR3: CASTAGGPTLYGYTF; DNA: TGTGCCAGCACCGCGGGGGGCCCTACCCTCTATGGCTACACCTTC
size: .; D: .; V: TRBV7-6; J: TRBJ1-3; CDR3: CASLGSGNTIYF; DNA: TGTGCCAGCCTGGGGTCTGGAAACACCATATATTTT
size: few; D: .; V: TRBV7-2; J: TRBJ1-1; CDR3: CASSIGRVTEAFF; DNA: TGTGCCAGCAGCATCGGGCGGGTAACTGAAGCTTTCTTT
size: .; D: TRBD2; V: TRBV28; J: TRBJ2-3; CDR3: CASSPPSGLTDTQYF; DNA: TGTGCCAGCAGTCCCCCTAGCGGACTCACAGATACGCAGTATTTT
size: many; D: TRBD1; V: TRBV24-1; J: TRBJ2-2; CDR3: CATSDLTGGPNTGELFF; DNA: TGTGCCACCAGTGATCTGACAGGGGGCCCGAACACCGGGGAGCTGTTTTTT
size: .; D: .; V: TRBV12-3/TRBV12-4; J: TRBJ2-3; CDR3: CASSLNSGVTDTQYF; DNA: TGTGCCAGCAGTTTAAACTCCGGGGTCACAGATACGCAGTATTTT
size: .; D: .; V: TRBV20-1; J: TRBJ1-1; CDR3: CSARGGDGSTEAFF; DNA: TGCAGTGCTAGAGGGGGGGACGGAAGCACTGAAGCTTTCTTT